Below, 9 T cell receptor beta chains from the same sample are listed, as sequenced in a study of human T cells and chemical hapten exposure. TCRdb called the RACE reads again in MiXCR, with one record for every CDR3 protein. The repertoire holds about 94,000 distinct CDR3 sequences, about 9.3% seen once, with 2% to 2.5% in the top ten. This sample's time point: patch test 2, 6 weeks after DPC sensitization. Treatment denoted: therapeutic diphenylcyclopropenone sensitization with weekly scalp DPC. The sequenced sample was whole blood, obtained in connection with sensitization to the hapten diphenylcyclopropenone (DPC). Receptors were obtained from a woman aged 35 to 49 with alopecia areata. Some clones in this sample may be carry-over from other donors' samples.

Ten or more counts support this clonotype. This chain links TRBV27 with TRBJ2-7, with TRBD1 matching 8 bases. Germline V lookup: CDR1 MNHEY, CDR2 SMNVEV (reference sequence). V shed 4 bases and J 3 bases; nucleotides not matched to a gene: 8. The CDR3 has 15 amino acids. The CDR3 spells CASSYGQGKGYEQYF. DNA of the CDR3: TGTGCCAGCAGTTACGGACAGGGTAAGGGCTACGAGCAGTACTTC.

V usage is TRBV4-3 and J usage is TRBJ2-1, with 7 positions matching TRBD2. The CDR3 sequence is 17 residues long. From germline, CDR1 is LGHNA and CDR2 YSLEER. The ends lost 2 bases at V and 4 bases at J; junction bases unmatched: 11. The CDR3 nucleotides read TGCGCCAGCAGCCAAAGCATCACCCTAGCGGCATACAATGAGCAGTTCTTC. This codes for CASSQSITLAAYNEQFF.

This clonotype was counted at least ten times. The chain uses TRBV28 and TRBJ2-5; 8 bases line up with TRBD1. Germline-derived CDR1 and CDR2 are MDHEN and SYDVKM. The ends lost 6 bases at V and 5 bases at J; junction bases unmatched: 8. The CDR3 runs to 14 residues. The CDR3 is CASRAGGLEETQYF. The CDR3 DNA is TGTGCCAGCAGGGCAGGGGGCTTGGAGGAGACCCAGTACTTC.

This clonotype showed up many times. The chain combines TRBV9 with TRBJ2-1; no definite D call. Per the germline V gene, CDR1 is SGDLS and CDR2 is YYNGEE. With 0 bases removed from V and 1 base from J, the gap between germline ends came to 8 bases. The CDR3 extends over 15 amino acids. The CDR3 here is CASSVGGPSYNEQFF. The CDR3 DNA reads TGTGCCAGCAGCGTAGGGGGTCCTTCCTACAATGAGCAGTTCTTC.

V and J are TRBV15 and TRBJ2-7; D remains unclear. The CDR3 extends over 15 amino acids. Germline lookup yields CDR1 LNHNV and CDR2 YYDKDF (reference sequence). V was clipped by 5 bases and J by 4 bases, with 18 bases between them. This chain's CDR3 is CATSRPSSGHYEQYF. The CDR3, as DNA: TGTGCCACCAGCCGGCCGTCATCCGGGCATTACGAGCAGTACTTC.

This clonotype has a handful of counts. The chain links TRBV28 to TRBJ1-6, with D maybe TRBD1 (5 bases). The CDR3 has 14 amino acids. The V gene's germline CDR1 is MDHEN and CDR2 SYDVKM. V was pared by 6 bases and J by 10 bases, with 16 bases between. The CDR3 region has the DNA TGTGCCAGCAGCTTCTCGGGGCAGTCCTCACCCCTCCACTTT. It translates to CASSFSGQSSPLHF.

The rearrangement uses TRBV5-1 and TRBJ1-5; D gene ambiguous. Per germline, CDR1 SGHRS and CDR2 YFSETQ. This CDR3 has 13 residues. Between the trimmed V and J ends, which lost 0 bases and 5 bases, there was a span of 6 bases. The CDR3 sequence: CASSLEPYQPQHF. CDR3 bases: TGCGCCAGCAGCTTGGAACCCTATCAGCCCCAGCATTTT.

The chain employs TRBV4-2 and TRBJ2-3, with 8 bases that match TRBD2. Germline V gene data show CDR1 as LGHNA and CDR2 as YNFKEQ. V lost 0 bases and J lost 0; bases outside the gene matches: 5. The CDR3 sequence is 17 residues long. CDR3 bases: TGTGCCAGCAGCCAAGAGGGGATAGCGGGGAGCACAGATACGCAGTATTTT. It yields the protein CASSQEGIAGSTDTQYF.

This clonotype was seen only a few times. The chain joins TRBV6-2 or TRBV6-3 to TRBJ2-1, with 9 bases fitting TRBD2. The germline V gene has CDR1 MNHEY and CDR2 SVGEGT. With 8 bases clipped from V and 5 bases from J, the junction kept 10 bases outside the gene matches. This CDR3 region has 15 residues. The CDR3 nucleotides read TGTGCCAGCCCGCCGGGCGGGAGGGTAAACAATGAGCAGTTCTTC. It is translated as CASPPGGRVNNEQFF.